These T cell receptor beta chains were read from a single sample in a study of cytomegalovirus exposure and HLA in healthy donors. TCRdb keeps only in-frame clones here, not all; method: immunoSEQ multiplex PCR. Of approximately 210,000 clones detected, 79% appear once; the ten largest clones hold about 1.6%. The material sequenced was PBMCs. The receptors were gathered from a woman between 50 and 59 years old in good health and CMV-seronegative. Each CDR3 is given with its conserved first and last residue. D genes are given only for firm matches. The size field is filled for only some rows; it gives once, few, many or a size class.

V gene: TRBV2; D gene: NA; clone size: NA; J gene: TRBJ1-1; CDR3 DNA: TGTGCCAGCATCTATTACCAGGGCATGGGCACTGAAGCTTTCTTT; CDR3 protein: CASIYYQGMGTEAFF
V gene: TRBV13; D gene: TRBD1; clone size: once; J gene: TRBJ1-1; CDR3 DNA: TGTGCCAGCAGCTTTGGACAGGGAGGACCTAACACTGAAGCTTTCTTT; CDR3 protein: CASSFGQGGPNTEAFF
V gene: TRBV5-1; D gene: NA; clone size: NA; J gene: TRBJ1-3; CDR3 DNA: TGCGCCAGCAGCCCGCTCACTAAGTTCGGGGACACCATATATTTT; CDR3 protein: CASSPLTKFGDTIYF
V gene: TRBV4-3; D gene: NA; clone size: NA; J gene: TRBJ2-1; CDR3 DNA: TGCGCCAGCAGCCAACTAGCGTCCTCCCACAATGAGCAGTTCTTC; CDR3 protein: CASSQLASSHNEQFF
V gene: TRBV5-1; D gene: NA; clone size: NA; J gene: TRBJ1-5; CDR3 DNA: TGCGCCAGCAGCCGTGGCAGCAATCAGCCCCAGCATTTT; CDR3 protein: CASSRGSNQPQHF
V gene: TRBV5-1; D gene: NA; clone size: once; J gene: TRBJ2-3; CDR3 DNA: TGCGCCAGCAGCTTAGGCGGGCTGGCAGATACGCAGTATTTT; CDR3 protein: CASSLGGLADTQYF
V gene: TRBV4-2; D gene: TRBD2; clone size: NA; J gene: TRBJ2-1; CDR3 DNA: TGTGCCAGCAGCGCGGGGACTAGCGGCACCAATGAGCAGTTCTTC; CDR3 protein: CASSAGTSGTNEQFF
V gene: TRBV10-3; D gene: NA; clone size: NA; J gene: TRBJ2-3; CDR3 DNA: TGTGCCATCAGTGAGACAGCCGATACGCAGTATTTT; CDR3 protein: CAISETADTQYF
V gene: TRBV28; D gene: TRBD1; clone size: NA; J gene: TRBJ1-5; CDR3 DNA: TGTGCCAGCGCCAACATGGACAGGGAGGAACAGCCCCAGCATTTT; CDR3 protein: CASANMDREEQPQHF
V gene: TRBV4-1; D gene: TRBD2; clone size: NA; J gene: TRBJ2-1; CDR3 DNA: TGCGCCAGCAGATACGGGACTAGGAACAATGAGCAGTTCTTC; CDR3 protein: CASRYGTRNNEQFF
V gene: TRBV9; D gene: NA; clone size: NA; J gene: TRBJ2-2; CDR3 DNA: TGTGCCAGCAGCGGGGCCCGTGGGACCGGGGAGCTGTTTTTT; CDR3 protein: CASSGARGTGELFF
V gene: TRBV19; D gene: NA; clone size: NA; J gene: TRBJ1-2; CDR3 DNA: TGTGCCAGTAGTACTCGGGGATCCCCCTATGGCTACACCTTC; CDR3 protein: CASSTRGSPYGYTF
V gene: TRBV7-3; D gene: NA; clone size: NA; J gene: TRBJ1-1; CDR3 DNA: TGTGCCAGCAGCCCCCAGGGGAGGGGGACTGAAGCTTTCTTT; CDR3 protein: CASSPQGRGTEAFF
V gene: TRBV5-1; D gene: TRBD2; clone size: NA; J gene: TRBJ2-5; CDR3 DNA: TGCGCCAGCAGCTCCATTAGCGGGAGAGGGGAGACCCAGTACTTC; CDR3 protein: CASSSISGRGETQYF
V gene: TRBV5-1; D gene: NA; clone size: NA; J gene: TRBJ2-3; CDR3 DNA: TGCGCCAGCAGCCGACGGGTCACAGATACGCAGTATTTT; CDR3 protein: CASSRRVTDTQYF
V gene: TRBV19; D gene: TRBD1; clone size: NA; J gene: TRBJ1-2; CDR3 DNA: TGTGCCACTCGACAGGGAAGTAACTATGGCTACACCTTC; CDR3 protein: CATRQGSNYGYTF
V gene: TRBV27; D gene: TRBD1; clone size: NA; J gene: TRBJ1-2; CDR3 DNA: TGTGCCAGCAGTTTATCGGGGACAGGGATTTCCTATGGCTACACCTTC; CDR3 protein: CASSLSGTGISYGYTF
V gene: TRBV5-1; D gene: TRBD2; clone size: NA; J gene: TRBJ2-2; CDR3 DNA: TGCGCCAGCAGCTGGTCTAGCGGGAGGGTCGCCGGGGAGCTGTTTTTT; CDR3 protein: CASSWSSGRVAGELFF
V gene: TRBV2; D gene: NA; clone size: once; J gene: TRBJ1-3; CDR3 DNA: TGTGCCAGGAAGGCTAACCGAACCGCGGCGGGAAACACCATATATTTT; CDR3 protein: CARKANRTAAGNTIYF
V gene: TRBV4-1; D gene: TRBD1; clone size: NA; J gene: TRBJ2-7; CDR3 DNA: TGCGCCAGCAGCCAAGGCAGGGGGCCGGCCGAGCAGTACTTC; CDR3 protein: CASSQGRGPAEQYF
V gene: TRBV14; D gene: NA; clone size: NA; J gene: TRBJ2-3; CDR3 DNA: TGTGCCAGCAGCCAAGAGGGAGTAACAGATACGCAGTATTTT; CDR3 protein: CASSQEGVTDTQYF
V gene: TRBV5-1; D gene: NA; clone size: NA; J gene: TRBJ1-4; CDR3 DNA: TGCGCCAGCAGCTCCGGGGTCCTAAGGGATGAAAAACTGTTTTTT; CDR3 protein: CASSSGVLRDEKLFF
V gene: TRBV29-1; D gene: TRBD1; clone size: NA; J gene: TRBJ2-7; CDR3 DNA: TGCAGCGTTGAAGGGACAGGGGGTTCCTACGAGCAGTACTTC; CDR3 protein: CSVEGTGGSYEQYF
V gene: TRBV12-2; D gene: NA; clone size: NA; J gene: TRBJ2-7; CDR3 DNA: TGTGCAAGTCGCTTAAGGACAGGGGCCCTCGGGGAGCAGTACTTC; CDR3 protein: CASRLRTGALGEQYF
V gene: TRBV6-5; D gene: NA; clone size: medium-sized; J gene: TRBJ1-3; CDR3 DNA: TGTGCCAGCAAAACACAGGGCGGCCGAAACACCATATATTTT; CDR3 protein: CASKTQGGRNTIYF
V gene: TRBV6-5; D gene: NA; clone size: few; J gene: TRBJ1-2; CDR3 DNA: TGTGCCAGCAGCTCTCCAGGGGAGTCCAACTATGGCTACACCTTC; CDR3 protein: CASSSPGESNYGYTF
V gene: TRBV18; D gene: NA; clone size: NA; J gene: TRBJ1-5; CDR3 DNA: TGTGCCAGCTCACAAGGTACAGGACCCAATCAGCCCCAGCATTTT; CDR3 protein: CASSQGTGPNQPQHF
V gene: TRBV7-9; D gene: TRBD1; clone size: NA; J gene: TRBJ1-4; CDR3 DNA: TGTGCCAGCAGCTTAGCGCAGGGGGTGAATGAAAAACTGTTTTTT; CDR3 protein: CASSLAQGVNEKLFF
V gene: TRBV5-4; D gene: NA; clone size: NA; J gene: TRBJ2-2; CDR3 DNA: TGTGCCAGCAGCTTGGATTTGCGTTCAGGCACCGGGGAGCTGTTTTTT; CDR3 protein: CASSLDLRSGTGELFF
V gene: TRBV5-1; D gene: NA; clone size: NA; J gene: TRBJ2-6; CDR3 DNA: TGCGCCAGCAGCCTCGTGGTCGTGGCGTCAGGCTCTGGGGCCAACGTCCTGACTTTC; CDR3 protein: CASSLVVVASGSGANVLTF
V gene: TRBV7-3; D gene: NA; clone size: NA; J gene: TRBJ2-7; CDR3 DNA: TGTGCCAGCAGCTTAACTGGGCAATACGAGCAGTACTTC; CDR3 protein: CASSLTGQYEQYF
V gene: TRBV2; D gene: NA; clone size: NA; J gene: TRBJ2-3; CDR3 DNA: TGTGCCAGCAGTGTTCGTAAAATCTCTAATACGCAGTATTTT; CDR3 protein: CASSVRKISNTQYF
V gene: TRBV2; D gene: NA; clone size: NA; J gene: TRBJ2-3; CDR3 DNA: TGTGCCAGCAGTTTGACACGCGGACATACCAAATCCGATACGCAGTATTTT; CDR3 protein: CASSLTRGHTKSDTQYF
V gene: TRBV29-1; D gene: TRBD1; clone size: NA; J gene: TRBJ2-1; CDR3 DNA: TGCAGCGCTTTCACCCCAACAGGGGGCAATGAGCAGTTCTTC; CDR3 protein: CSAFTPTGGNEQFF
V gene: TRBV11-2; D gene: NA; clone size: NA; J gene: TRBJ2-7; CDR3 DNA: TGTGCCAGCAGCCTCTCCGGGACACCCCCATACGAGCAGTACTTC; CDR3 protein: CASSLSGTPPYEQYF
V gene: TRBV6-5; D gene: NA; clone size: NA; J gene: TRBJ1-2; CDR3 DNA: TGTGCCAGCAGTTACGGTGGGCTCTATGGCTACACCTTC; CDR3 protein: CASSYGGLYGYTF
V gene: TRBV25-1; D gene: NA; clone size: NA; J gene: TRBJ2-4; CDR3 DNA: TGTGCCAGCAGTCGGACAGACGGTCTAGCCAAAAACATTCAGTACTTC; CDR3 protein: CASSRTDGLAKNIQYF
V gene: TRBV30; D gene: TRBD1; clone size: NA; J gene: TRBJ1-2; CDR3 DNA: TGTGCCTGGAGTCTAAGCAGGGGGACGTCTGGCTACACCTTC; CDR3 protein: CAWSLSRGTSGYTF
V gene: TRBV7-9; D gene: NA; clone size: NA; J gene: TRBJ2-2; CDR3 DNA: TGTGCCAGCAGCTTAGCGCACGGAGCCGGGGAGCTGTTTTTT; CDR3 protein: CASSLAHGAGELFF
V gene: TRBV27; D gene: TRBD2; clone size: few; J gene: TRBJ2-3; CDR3 DNA: TGTGCCAGCAGTTCAGGACTAGCGGGGCGCACAGATACGCAGTATTTT; CDR3 protein: CASSSGLAGRTDTQYF
V gene: TRBV5-1; D gene: TRBD1; clone size: few; J gene: TRBJ1-4; CDR3 DNA: TGCGCCAGCAGAGTTGCCGGGACAGGGAGTGAAAAACTGTTTTTT; CDR3 protein: CASRVAGTGSEKLFF
V gene: TRBV29-1; D gene: NA; clone size: NA; J gene: TRBJ1-1; CDR3 DNA: TGCAGCGTTGCCAGGGCGGACACTGAAGCTTTCTTT; CDR3 protein: CSVARADTEAFF
V gene: TRBV7-8; D gene: TRBD2; clone size: NA; J gene: TRBJ2-1; CDR3 DNA: TGTGCCAGCAGTACTAGCGGGGGGGACAATGAGCAGTTCTTC; CDR3 protein: CASSTSGGDNEQFF
V gene: TRBV7-2; D gene: TRBD2; clone size: NA; J gene: TRBJ2-7; CDR3 DNA: TGTGCCAGCAGCTTAGGAAGCCGGAGCGGGGGCTCGCAGTACTTC; CDR3 protein: CASSLGSRSGGSQYF
V gene: TRBV10-3; D gene: TRBD1; clone size: NA; J gene: TRBJ2-3; CDR3 DNA: TGTGCCATCAGTGAGCAGGGGGTAACGCAGTATTTT; CDR3 protein: CAISEQGVTQYF
V gene: TRBV11-1; D gene: TRBD1; clone size: once; J gene: TRBJ1-1; CDR3 DNA: TGTGCCAGCAGTCCTTCACAGGGGACGAGGAACACTGAAGCTTTCTTT; CDR3 protein: CASSPSQGTRNTEAFF
V gene: TRBV7-3; D gene: NA; clone size: NA; J gene: TRBJ2-7; CDR3 DNA: TGTGCCAGCAGCTTATACCCCGGTTACGAGCAGTACTTC; CDR3 protein: CASSLYPGYEQYF
V gene: TRBV28; D gene: NA; clone size: NA; J gene: TRBJ2-7; CDR3 DNA: TGTGCCAGCAGTTTGAGCGGGCTAGCCTACGAGCAGTACTTC; CDR3 protein: CASSLSGLAYEQYF
V gene: TRBV9; D gene: NA; clone size: NA; J gene: TRBJ2-3; CDR3 DNA: TGTGCCAGCAGCGTTCGACTCACAGATACGCAGTATTTT; CDR3 protein: CASSVRLTDTQYF
V gene: TRBV4-2; D gene: TRBD1; clone size: NA; J gene: TRBJ2-1; CDR3 DNA: TGTGCCAGCAGCCAAGATCAAGGCGGGGCGGGACAGGGATACAATGAGCAGTTCTTC; CDR3 protein: CASSQDQGGAGQGYNEQFF